A single sample is the source of the 19 T cell receptor beta chains below, sequenced in a study of blood T cell repertoires in COVID-19. Only in-frame clones appear in the TCRdb table, and some are missing; sequencing was by immunoSEQ multiplex PCR. The data contain about 150,000 clones, approximately 90% of them singletons. The sequenced material came from peripheral blood. These receptors were collected from a man aged 18 to 35 with COVID-19, enrolled during active disease.

This chain uses TRBV19 with TRBJ1-5, with D unresolved. This CDR3 comprises 14 residues. CDR1 LNHDA and CDR2 SQIVND come from the germline V gene (reference sequence). Trimming took 3 bases from V and 0 from J, leaving 6 bases between them. This chain's CDR3 is CASSIYSSNQPQHF. In nucleotides, the CDR3 is TGTGCCAGTAGTATCTACAGTAGCAATCAGCCCCAGCATTTT.

The gene calls are TRBV10-3 and TRBJ2-7; possible D gene TRBD2, 5 bases. The V end lost 0 bases, the J end lost 2 bases, and 17 bases lay between the germline ends. This CDR3 is 17 amino acids long. The germline V gene encodes CDR1 ENHRY and CDR2 SYGVKD. The CDR3 bases are TGTGCCATCAGTGAGTCAGGGCGAGGGCCCTATCCCTACGAGCAGTACTTC. Translated, it gives CAISESGRGPYPYEQYF.

The V call is TRBV6-4, the J call TRBJ2-3; 8 nucleotides agree with TRBD2. In germline, CDR1 is MRHNA, CDR2 SNTAGT. The CDR3 consists of 13 residues. The junction had 3 bases not matched to a gene; V was cut back by 10 bases and J by 0 bases. The CDR3 sequence: CATSGSSTDTQYF. CDR3 bases: TGTGCCACAAGCGGGAGTAGCACAGATACGCAGTATTTT.

The chain uses TRBV13 and TRBJ2-7; 10 bases line up with TRBD1. The CDR3 runs 15 residues. Germline trimming cut 3 bases from V and 3 bases from J; bases unmatched to any gene: 5. In germline, CDR1 is PRHDT, CDR2 FYEKMQ (reference sequence). The CDR3 spells CASSFAGTGDYEQYF. The CDR3 DNA reads TGTGCCAGCAGCTTCGCGGGGACAGGGGACTACGAGCAGTACTTC.

The chain couples TRBV30 to TRBJ1-3; D possibly corresponds to TRBD1 (5 bases). Germline V gene sequence: CDR1 GTSNPN, CDR2 SVGIG (reference sequence). Trimming left V 4 bases short and J 4 bases short, with 14 bases between. The CDR3 covers 14 residues. CDR3 protein: CAWTLSTDGNTIYF. As DNA, the CDR3 is TGTGCCTGGACCCTATCGACAGACGGAAACACCATATATTTT. Looking up the rest from reference TRBV30 and TRBJ1-3 gives the full variable domain: SQTIHQWPATLVQPVGSPLSLECTVEGTSNPNLYWYRQAAGRGLQLLFYSVGIGQISSEVPQNLSASRPQDRQFILSSKKLLLSDSGFYLCAWTLSTDGNTIYFGEGSWLTVV.

The genes are TRBV7-9 and TRBJ2-5; the D gene is possibly TRBD1 (5 bases). V was clipped by 4 bases and J by 5 bases, with 14 bases between them. CDR1 SEHNR and CDR2 FQNEAQ come from the germline V gene (reference sequence). This CDR3 comprises 14 residues. As DNA, the CDR3 is TGTGCCAGCAGCTCCCCAGGGTTCCGGGAGACCCAGTACTTC. Translation gives CASSSPGFRETQYF.

The V and J genes are TRBV28 and TRBJ1-1, with 9 bases that match TRBD1. The CDR3 covers 17 residues. V was pared by 7 bases and J by 5 bases, with 17 bases of the junction left unmatched. Germline V gene data show CDR1 as MDHEN and CDR2 as SYDVKM. The CDR3 DNA is TGTGCCAGCACCCCCGGGACAGGGCATCCCATACGGACTGAAGCTTTCTTT. Its translation is CASTPGTGHPIRTEAFF.

The chain uses TRBV5-6 and TRBJ2-7, with 10 bases matching TRBD2. Per the germline V gene, CDR1 is SGHDT and CDR2 is YYEEEE. The trim removed 4 bases at V and 9 bases at J, leaving 4 bases unmatched. This CDR3 is 12 amino acids long. CDR3: CASSAGTSVQYF. CDR3 bases: TGTGCCAGCAGCGCCGGGACTAGCGTGCAGTACTTC. The variable domain in full, completed from reference TRBV5-6 and TRBJ2-7, reads DAGVTQSPTHLIKTRGQQVTLRCSPKSGHDTVSWYQQALGQGPQFIFQYYEEEERQRGNFPDRFSGHQFPNYSSELNVNALLLGDSALYLCASSAGTSVQYFGPGTRLTVT.

This chain connects TRBV27 to TRBJ1-2; 10 positions match TRBD1. The ends lost 5 bases at V and 3 bases at J; junction bases unmatched: 3. The CDR3 length is 14 residues. Per the germline V gene, CDR1 is MNHEY and CDR2 is SMNVEV (reference sequence). CDR3 residues: CASSGGQGYYGYTF. CDR3 DNA: TGTGCCAGCAGTGGGGGACAGGGGTACTATGGCTACACCTTC.

This clone was observed once. The chain is built from TRBV6-1 and TRBJ2-3; 10 nucleotides align to TRBD2. The ends lost 2 bases at V and 4 bases at J; junction bases unmatched: 0. The CDR3 length is 14 residues. Germline V CDR1 and CDR2: MNHNS, SASEGT. CDR3 sequence (DNA): TGTGCCAGCAGTGAACTAGCGGGAGCAGATACGCAGTATTTT. Its protein is CASSELAGADTQYF.

The genes are TRBV30 and TRBJ1-1, with 9 bases matching TRBD1. V lost 4 bases to trimming and J lost 1 base; unmatched junction nucleotides: 4. Looked up from germline, CDR1 is GTSNPN and CDR2 is SVGIG (reference sequence). This CDR3 is built from 14 residues. The CDR3 nucleotides read TGTGCCTGGAAGAAGGGACAGGGGAACACTGAAGCTTTCTTT. This codes for CAWKKGQGNTEAFF.

The CDR3 protein is CAWEREEYNEQFF. The CDR3 nucleotides read TGTGCCTGGGAACGGGAGGAGTACAATGAGCAGTTCTTC. The rearrangement joins TRBV30 to TRBJ2-1; 7 bases match TRBD2. CDR3 length equals 13 residues. Germline CDR1 GTSNPN, CDR2 SVGIG (reference sequence). V was clipped by 5 bases and J by 4 bases; unmatched bases: 5.

The chain recombines TRBV6-1 with TRBJ1-1; the D is unclear. The CDR3 length is 15 residues. The V end was cut by 1 base, the J end by 0 bases, with 9 bases between. Looked up from germline, CDR1 is MNHNS and CDR2 is SASEGT. CDR3: CASSEVEVVNTEAFF. The CDR3, as DNA: TGTGCCAGCAGTGAAGTGGAGGTTGTGAACACTGAAGCTTTCTTT.

This chain links TRBV28 with TRBJ1-4, with no clear D. This CDR3 comprises 16 residues. The V end lost 3 bases, the J end lost 1 base, and 12 bases lay between the germline ends. In germline, CDR1 is MDHEN, CDR2 SYDVKM. The CDR3 is CASSFPSVKTNEKLFF. CDR3 nucleotide sequence: TGTGCCAGCAGTTTCCCGTCCGTAAAAACTAATGAAAAACTGTTTTTT.

This chain joins TRBV30 and TRBJ2-1; D is possibly TRBD2 (6 bases). This CDR3 spans 16 amino acids. Trimming pared 0 bases from V and 10 bases from J, leaving 22 bases between. In germline, CDR1 is GTSNPN, CDR2 SVGIG (reference sequence). The CDR3 sequence: CAWSVTRLVRGWEQFF. The CDR3 DNA reads as TGTGCCTGGAGTGTAACCCGACTAGTGAGAGGCTGGGAGCAGTTCTTC.

The chain couples TRBV3-1 (or the pseudogene TRBV3-2) to TRBJ2-7; 7 bases map to TRBD2. Germline lookup yields CDR1 LGHDT and CDR2 YNNKEL (reference sequence). The junction had 5 bases not matched to a gene; V was cut back by 3 bases and J by 3 bases. The length of the CDR3 is 14 residues. CDR3 region: CASSHSAGRYEQYF. DNA of the CDR3: TGTGCCAGCAGCCACTCAGCGGGGCGCTACGAGCAGTACTTC.

DNA of the CDR3: TGTGCCAGCACTAAGCGCGGGGTCTCACACTATGGCTACACCTTC. Its translation is CASTKRGVSHYGYTF. The genes are TRBV6-5 and TRBJ1-2; D remains ambiguous. Looked up from germline, CDR1 is MNHEY and CDR2 is SVGAGI. The germline V and J ends were trimmed by 7 bases and 3 bases, with 18 bases remaining between them. The CDR3 has 15 amino acids.

The rearrangement links TRBV19 to TRBJ1-1; unclear D gene. The V gene's germline CDR1 is LNHDA and CDR2 SQIVND (reference sequence). The CDR3 has 13 amino acids. The V end lost 3 bases, the J end lost 0 bases, and 5 bases lay between the germline ends. For the CDR3, the DNA is TGTGCCAGTAGTATGACAATGAACACTGAAGCTTTCTTT. It yields the protein CASSMTMNTEAFF.

The CDR3, as DNA: TGTGCCTGGAGTTTCGCCAGGGAGGGTGAAGCTTTCTTT. Residues: CAWSFAREGEAFF. The chain is built from TRBV30 and TRBJ1-1; TRBD1 is a possible D gene (5 bases). CDR3 length: 13 amino acids. Per the germline V gene, CDR1 is GTSNPN and CDR2 is SVGIG (reference sequence). Trimming stripped 2 bases from V and 7 bases from J, with 14 bases between.